The text below deals with one TCR beta chain. The J segment lost 4 bases and the V segment lost 4 bases, leaving 7 bases of the junction unmatched. From germline, CDR1 is ENHRY and CDR2 SYGVKD. There are 15 residues in the CDR3. In the PCR, 60 Vbeta and 13 Jbeta primers were used. TCRdb's table, derived via immunoSEQ multiplex PCR, lists solely in-frame clones and lacks some. Of over 90,000 clones listed, around 67% are singletons. These data belong to a study of cytomegalovirus exposure and HLA in healthy donors. What was sequenced was PBMCs. The chain links TRBV10-3 to TRBJ2-3, with TRBD2 identical over 8 bases. This receptor was obtained from a woman between 50 and 59 years old in good health and CMV-seronegative. The CDR3 sequence: CAISGVSGVADTQYF. The CDR3 DNA sequence: TGTGCCATCAGTGGGGTTAGCGGGGTGGCAGATACGCAGTATTTT.